A selection of T cell receptor beta chains follows, all from one sample in a study of radiotherapy plus CTLA-4 blockade in lung cancer. Assay used: immunoSEQ multiplex PCR; TCRdb lists only in-frame clones, some missing. Of tens of thousands of clones listed, over 65% are singletons. Specimen: peripheral blood, collected from a patient treated with radiotherapy plus ipilimumab. Receptor source: a human donor with non-small cell lung cancer who had stable disease on radiotherapy plus ipilimumab. Both conserved end residues are trimmed from each CDR3. D genes are given only for firm matches.

v_gene,j_gene,len,d_gene,CDR3aa
TRBV6-5,TRBJ1-1,11,.,ASSYLGGTEAF
TRBV21-1,TRBJ1-1,16,.,ASSKELRGWGDDTEAF
TRBV5-5,TRBJ2-2,12,TRBD1,ASSPGQPTGELF
TRBV5-6,TRBJ1-1,14,.,ASSLGLTQINTEAF
TRBV2,TRBJ1-5,12,.,ASEGLYSNQPQH
TRBV2,TRBJ1-1,11,.,ASSEAENTEAF
TRBV6-5,TRBJ1-2,10,.,ASSPTNYGYT
TRBV7-8,TRBJ1-5,15,.,ASSSLDRGAPNQPQH
TRBV6-5,TRBJ1-1,9,.,ASARHTEAF
TRBV13,TRBJ1-4,15,TRBD1,ASSSRLTGTVNEKLF